This TCR beta chain was sequenced during a study of molecular identifiers for immune sequencing clone quantification. Overall study findings and caveats: Barcode-sharing identical TCR molecules could underestimate highly expanded clone sizes. In CMV-specific effectors, clones above 20 copies held over 99% of molecules; naive, under 1%.

Bulk TCR library preparation followed previously described methods with listed TCR primers. TCRdb reprocessed the PCR reads with MiXCR, giving one entry per CDR3 protein. The data show approximately 550,000 distinct CDR3 sequences, roughly 25% seen once. V was pared by 5 bases and J by 1 base, with 7 bases of the junction left unmatched. The length of the CDR3 is 15 residues. The germline gives CDR1 SEHNR, CDR2 FQNEAQ (reference sequence). The table lists this clonotype with a few counts. No antigen is known for it. The sequencing input was naive CD8+ T cells from blood, with Jurkat cell RNA spiked in. The subset here: FACS-sorted CD8+CD4-CCR7+CD45RA+ naive T cells. The chain combines TRBV7-9 with TRBJ1-1; 7 nucleotides line up with TRBD1. The receptor comes from a human donor in good health. Some libraries in this study had Jurkat cell RNA spiked in. CDR3 nucleotides: TGTGCCAGCAGCGGTGCGGGACAGCCGAACACTGAAGCTTTCTTT. Protein product: CASSGAGQPNTEAFF.